The 10 T cell receptor beta chains in this list originate from one sample, sequenced in a study of blood T cells in healthy people across ages. Next came a second PCR, run for roughly 6 to 11 cycles, which used a sample-barcoded 5' primer along with a J-beta primer mix. TCRdb recomputed calls from the 5' RACE reads with MiXCR, one row per CDR3 protein. The repertoire holds some 900,000 distinct CDR3 sequences, around 46% seen once, with around 15% in the top ten. Sequencing was carried out using blood. All receptors derive from a man younger than 40 in good health.

This chain connects TRBV7-9 to TRBJ2-3, with TRBD2 as a possible D gene (6 bases). CDR3 length: 15 amino acids. The V end lost 5 bases, the J end lost 2 bases, and 14 bases lay between the germline ends. Per the germline V gene, CDR1 is SEHNR and CDR2 is FQNEAQ (reference sequence). The CDR3 spells CASSQGLYHTDTQYF. CDR3 sequence (DNA): TGTGCCAGCAGCCAGGGACTCTACCACACAGATACGCAGTATTTT. The full variable domain, rest sourced from reference TRBV7-9 and TRBJ2-3, is DTGVSQNPRHKITKRGQNVTFRCDPISEHNRLYWYRQTLGQGPEFLTYFQNEAQLEKSRLLSDRFSAERPKGSFSTLEIQRTEQGDSAMYLCASSQGLYHTDTQYFGPGTRLTVL.

The chain joins TRBV5-1 to TRBJ2-3; D possibly corresponds to TRBD2 (7 bases). Trimming cost V 2 bases and J 3 bases, with 13 bases left between them. Germline V gene lookup returns CDR1 SGHRS and CDR2 YFSETQ. There are 15 residues in the CDR3. CDR3 nucleotide sequence: TGCGCCAGCAGCTTCCGGGGGGCCTGGACAGATACGCAGTATTTT. Translation: CASSFRGAWTDTQYF.

The chain links TRBV28 to TRBJ2-3; 7 nucleotides line up with TRBD2. Looked up from germline, CDR1 is MDHEN and CDR2 is SYDVKM. The J segment lost 2 bases and the V segment lost 5 bases, leaving 10 bases of the junction unmatched. This CDR3 region has 16 residues. The CDR3 DNA reads TGTGCCAGCAGTCCCCGAGGAGCGGGGCCCACAGATACGCAGTATTTT. This encodes CASSPRGAGPTDTQYF.

The V and J genes are TRBV4-3 and TRBJ2-1; D possibly corresponds to TRBD1 (6 bases). The CDR3 runs 15 residues. Trimming took off 2 bases at V and 1 base at J, with 9 bases between the two ends. The germline CDR1 and CDR2 sequences are LGHNA and YSLEER. The CDR3 DNA follows: TGCGCCAGCAGCCAACAGGGGTGGTCCTACAATGAGCAGTTCTTC. Its protein product is CASSQQGWSYNEQFF.

The rearrangement uses TRBV12-5 and TRBJ2-1; D possibly corresponds to TRBD1 (5 bases). CDR3 length: 17 amino acids. Germline V lookup: CDR1 LGHNT, CDR2 FRNRAP. V gave up 5 bases and J gave up 8 bases, with 25 bases separating them. The CDR3 region has the DNA TGTGCTAGTGGTGTAACGGGCAGGGTGGGCCTTCAGGATGAGCAGTTCTTC. This translates into CASGVTGRVGLQDEQFF.

J is TRBJ2-7 and V is TRBV24-1; D unresolved. Trimming pared 1 base from V and 7 bases from J, leaving 16 bases between. The CDR3 totals 15 residues. The V gene's germline CDR1 is KGHDR and CDR2 SFDVKD. The CDR3 is CATSDFTSSPMEQYF. Written as DNA, the CDR3 is TGTGCCACCAGTGATTTTACGAGTTCGCCAATGGAGCAGTACTTC.

This clonotype was seen a handful of times. The rearrangement uses TRBV3-1 and TRBJ1-5; weak D call: TRBD1 (6 bases). V gave up 2 bases and J gave up 5 bases, with 13 bases separating them. This CDR3 comprises 15 residues. Germline V gene data show CDR1 as LGHDT and CDR2 as YNNKEL (reference sequence). In nucleotides, the CDR3 is TGTGCCAGCAGCCAACATGCAGGGGAACATCAGCCCCAGCATTTT. Translation: CASSQHAGEHQPQHF. The full variable domain, completed using reference TRBV3-1 and TRBJ1-5, is DTAVSQTPKYLVTQMGNDKSIKCEQNLGHDTMYWYKQDSKKFLKIMFSYNNKELIINETVPNRFSPKSPDKAHLNLHINSLELGDSAVYFCASSQHAGEHQPQHFGDGTRLSIL.

V usage is TRBV3-1 and J usage is TRBJ1-2, with TRBD1 matching 7 bases. The CDR3 consists of 15 residues. The V segment lost 2 bases and the J segment 4 bases; nucleotides outside the gene matches: 7. Germline V CDR1 and CDR2: LGHDT, YNNKEL (reference sequence). CDR3 sequence reads: CASSQRDSSFYGYTF. The CDR3 nucleotides read TGTGCCAGCAGCCAACGGGACAGTTCGTTCTATGGCTACACCTTC.

The chain couples TRBV28 to TRBJ2-3, with 8 bases that match TRBD1. J lost 6 bases, V lost 6 bases, and 11 bases had no gene match. Looked up from germline, CDR1 is MDHEN and CDR2 is SYDVKM. The CDR3 runs to 15 residues. CDR3 nucleotides: TGTGCCAGCAGCCCAAGACAGGGGAAAACGGATACGCAGTATTTT. Translation gives CASSPRQGKTDTQYF. Variable domain in full (rest from reference TRBV28 and TRBJ2-3): DVKVTQSSRYLVKRTGEKVFLECVQDMDHENMFWYRQDPGLGLRLIYFSYDVKMKEKGDIPEGYSVSREKKERFSLILESASTNQTSMYLCASSPRQGKTDTQYFGPGTRLTVL.

This chain connects TRBV11-2 to TRBJ2-5; 7 bases line up with TRBD1. The J call may be wrong; the DNA end is better matched by TRBJ2-7. Looked up from germline, CDR1 is SGHAT and CDR2 is FQNNGV. This CDR3 is 15 amino acids long. CDR3 nucleotide sequence: TGTGCCAGCAGCCCTTGGATCACAGGGGACAACGAGCAGTACTTC. As protein: CASSPWITGDNEQYF.